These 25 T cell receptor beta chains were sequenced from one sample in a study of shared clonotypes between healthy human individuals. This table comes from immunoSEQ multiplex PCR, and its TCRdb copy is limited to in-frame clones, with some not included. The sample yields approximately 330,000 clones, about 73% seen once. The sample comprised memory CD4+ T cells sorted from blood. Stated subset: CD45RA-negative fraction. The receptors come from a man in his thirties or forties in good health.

CDR3 protein: CASSPDPYHDDYGYTF. CDR3 DNA: TGTGCCAGCAGCCCCGACCCCTACCACGATGACTATGGCTACACCTTC. The chain couples TRBV7-9 to TRBJ1-2, with no clear D. Germline V gives CDR1 SEHNR, CDR2 FQNEAQ (reference sequence). This CDR3 comprises 16 residues. Trimming took 5 bases from V and 3 from J, leaving 19 bases between them. The variable domain in full, with the rest retrieved from reference TRBV7-9 and TRBJ1-2, is DTGVSQNPRHKITKRGQNVTFRCDPISEHNRLYWYRQTLGQGPEFLTYFQNEAQLEKSRLLSDRFSAERPKGSFSTLEIQRTEQGDSAMYLCASSPDPYHDDYGYTFGSGTRLTVV.

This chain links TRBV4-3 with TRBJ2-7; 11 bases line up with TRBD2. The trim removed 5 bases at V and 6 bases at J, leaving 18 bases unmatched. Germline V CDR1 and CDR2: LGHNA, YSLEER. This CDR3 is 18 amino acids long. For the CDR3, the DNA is TGCGCCAGCAGCTTAGTAGGGGCTAGCGGGAGGTTAGTGGGCGAGCAGTACTTC. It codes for CASSLVGASGRLVGEQYF.

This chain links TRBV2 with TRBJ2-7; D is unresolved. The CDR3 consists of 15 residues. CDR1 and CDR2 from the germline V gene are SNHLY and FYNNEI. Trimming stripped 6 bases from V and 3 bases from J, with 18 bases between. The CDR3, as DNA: TGTGCCAGCAGGGCCGCGCCTGTACTCCTCTACGAGCAGTACTTC. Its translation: CASRAAPVLLYEQYF.

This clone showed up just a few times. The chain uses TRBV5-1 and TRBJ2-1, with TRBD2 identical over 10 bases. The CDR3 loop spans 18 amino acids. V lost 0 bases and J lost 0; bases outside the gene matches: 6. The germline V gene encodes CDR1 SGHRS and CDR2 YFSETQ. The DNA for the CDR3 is TGCGCCAGCAGCTTGGCCCCTAGCGGGAGAAGCTCCTACAATGAGCAGTTCTTC. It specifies CASSLAPSGRSSYNEQFF.

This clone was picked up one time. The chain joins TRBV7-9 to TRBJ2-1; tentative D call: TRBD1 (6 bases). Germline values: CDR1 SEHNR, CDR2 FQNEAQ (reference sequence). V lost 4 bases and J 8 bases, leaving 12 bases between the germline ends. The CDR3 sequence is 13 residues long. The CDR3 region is CASSSRGRDEQFF. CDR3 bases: TGTGCCAGCAGCTCCAGGGGACGGGATGAGCAGTTCTTC.

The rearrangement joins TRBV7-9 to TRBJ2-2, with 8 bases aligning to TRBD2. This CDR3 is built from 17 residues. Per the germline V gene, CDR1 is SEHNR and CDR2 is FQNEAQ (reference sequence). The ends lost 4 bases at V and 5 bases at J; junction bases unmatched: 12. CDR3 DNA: TGTGCCAGCAGCTCCGACCGCGGGAGGAGGGGGACCGGGGAGCTGTTTTTT. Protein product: CASSSDRGRRGTGELFF. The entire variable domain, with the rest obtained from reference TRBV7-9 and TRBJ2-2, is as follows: DTGVSQNPRHKITKRGQNVTFRCDPISEHNRLYWYRQTLGQGPEFLTYFQNEAQLEKSRLLSDRFSAERPKGSFSTLEIQRTEQGDSAMYLCASSSDRGRRGTGELFFGEGSRLTVL.

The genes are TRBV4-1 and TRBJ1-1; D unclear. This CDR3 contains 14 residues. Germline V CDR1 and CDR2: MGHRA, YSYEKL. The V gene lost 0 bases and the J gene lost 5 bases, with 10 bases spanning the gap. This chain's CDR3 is CASSQDFLRTEAFF. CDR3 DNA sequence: TGCGCCAGCAGCCAAGATTTTTTAAGGACTGAAGCTTTCTTT.

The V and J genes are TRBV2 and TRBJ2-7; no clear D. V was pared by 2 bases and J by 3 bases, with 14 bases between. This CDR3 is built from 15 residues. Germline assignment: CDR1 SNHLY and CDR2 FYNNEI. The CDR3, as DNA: TGTGCCAGCAGTGAATACGGTCGTGGGGACTACGAGCAGTACTTC. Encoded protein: CASSEYGRGDYEQYF.

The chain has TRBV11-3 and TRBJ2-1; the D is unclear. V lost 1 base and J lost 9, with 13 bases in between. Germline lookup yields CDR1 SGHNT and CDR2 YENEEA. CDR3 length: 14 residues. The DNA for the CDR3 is TGTGCCAGCAGCTTAGGAGCGAGCATTGCTGAGCAGTTCTTC. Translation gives CASSLGASIAEQFF. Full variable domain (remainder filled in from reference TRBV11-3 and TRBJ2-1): EAGVVQSPRYKIIEKKQPVAFWCNPISGHNTLYWYLQNLGQGPELLIRYENEEAVDDSQLPKDRFSAERLKGVDSTLKIQPAELGDSAVYLCASSLGASIAEQFFGPGTRLTVL.

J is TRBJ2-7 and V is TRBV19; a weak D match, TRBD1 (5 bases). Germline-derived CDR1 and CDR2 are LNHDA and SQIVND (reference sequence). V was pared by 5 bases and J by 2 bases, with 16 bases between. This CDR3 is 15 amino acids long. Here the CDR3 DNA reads TGTGCCAGTAGTGCCTATTCAGGGAAGCCCTACGAGCAGTACTTC. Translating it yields CASSAYSGKPYEQYF.

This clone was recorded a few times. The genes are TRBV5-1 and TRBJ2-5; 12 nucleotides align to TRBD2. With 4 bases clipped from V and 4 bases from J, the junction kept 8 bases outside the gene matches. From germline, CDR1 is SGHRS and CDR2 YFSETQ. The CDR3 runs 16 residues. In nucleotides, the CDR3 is TGCGCCAGCAGCCGAGGACTAGCGGGATTGACAGAGACCCAGTACTTC. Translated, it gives CASSRGLAGLTETQYF.

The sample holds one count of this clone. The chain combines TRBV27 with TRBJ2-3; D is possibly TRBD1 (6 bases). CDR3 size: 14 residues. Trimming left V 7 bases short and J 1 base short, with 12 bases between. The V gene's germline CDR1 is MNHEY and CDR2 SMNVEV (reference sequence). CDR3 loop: CASTWDKRTDTQYF. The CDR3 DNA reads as TGTGCCAGCACGTGGGACAAGCGCACAGATACGCAGTATTTT.

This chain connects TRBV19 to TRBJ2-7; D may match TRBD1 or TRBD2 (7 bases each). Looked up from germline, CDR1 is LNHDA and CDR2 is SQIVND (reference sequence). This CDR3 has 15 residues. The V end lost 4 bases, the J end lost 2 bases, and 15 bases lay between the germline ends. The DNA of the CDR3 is TGTGCCAGTAGTAGAAGCGGGACAGCACCCTACGAGCAGTACTTC. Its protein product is CASSRSGTAPYEQYF. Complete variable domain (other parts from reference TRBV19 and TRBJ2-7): DGGITQSPKYLFRKEGQNVTLSCEQNLNHDAMYWYRQDPGQGLRLIYYSQIVNDFQKGDIAEGYSVSREKKESFPLTVTSAQKNPTAFYLCASSRSGTAPYEQYFGPGTRLTVT.

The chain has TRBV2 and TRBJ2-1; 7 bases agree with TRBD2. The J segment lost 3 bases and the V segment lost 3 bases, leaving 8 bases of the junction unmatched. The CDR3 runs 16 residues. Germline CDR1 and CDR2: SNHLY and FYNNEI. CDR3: CASSEKGGRYYNEQFF. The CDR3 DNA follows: TGTGCCAGCAGTGAGAAGGGCGGGAGATACTACAATGAGCAGTTCTTC.

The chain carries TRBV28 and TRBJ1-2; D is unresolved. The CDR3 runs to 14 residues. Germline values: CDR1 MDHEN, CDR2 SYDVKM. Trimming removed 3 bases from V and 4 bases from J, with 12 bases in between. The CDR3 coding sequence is TGTGCCAGCAGTTTGGGCGGACTCCTCTATGGCTACACCTTC. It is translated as CASSLGGLLYGYTF.

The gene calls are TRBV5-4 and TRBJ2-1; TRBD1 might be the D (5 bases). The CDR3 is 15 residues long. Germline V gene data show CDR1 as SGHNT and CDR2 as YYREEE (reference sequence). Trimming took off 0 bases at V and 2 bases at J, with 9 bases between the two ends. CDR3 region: CASSLEQGPYNEQFF. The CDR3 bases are TGTGCCAGCAGCTTGGAGCAGGGCCCCTACAATGAGCAGTTCTTC.

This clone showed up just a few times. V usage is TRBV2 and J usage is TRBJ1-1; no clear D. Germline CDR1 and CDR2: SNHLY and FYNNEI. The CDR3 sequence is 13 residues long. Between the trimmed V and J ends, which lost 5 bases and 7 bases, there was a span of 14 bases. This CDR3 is CASSYTESGEAFF. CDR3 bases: TGTGCCAGCAGTTACACGGAGTCCGGTGAAGCTTTCTTT.

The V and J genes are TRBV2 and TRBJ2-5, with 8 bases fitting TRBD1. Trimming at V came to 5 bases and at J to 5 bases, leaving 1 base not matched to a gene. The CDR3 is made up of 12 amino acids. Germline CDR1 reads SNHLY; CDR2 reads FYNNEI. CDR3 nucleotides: TGTGCCAGCAGTCGGACAGGGGAGACCCAGTACTTC. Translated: CASSRTGETQYF. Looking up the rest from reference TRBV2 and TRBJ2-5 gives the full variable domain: EPEVTQTPSHQVTQMGQEVILRCVPISNHLYFYWYRQILGQKVEFLVSFYNNEISEKSEIFDDQFSVERPDGSNFTLKIRSTKLEDSAMYFCASSRTGETQYFGPGTRLLVL.

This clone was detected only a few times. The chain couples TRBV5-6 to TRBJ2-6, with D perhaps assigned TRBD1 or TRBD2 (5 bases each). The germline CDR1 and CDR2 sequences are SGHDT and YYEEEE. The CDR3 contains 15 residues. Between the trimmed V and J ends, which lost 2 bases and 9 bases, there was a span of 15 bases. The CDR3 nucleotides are TGTGCCAGCAGCTTAGGGGACGTGTGGGGCAACGTCCTGACTTTC. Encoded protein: CASSLGDVWGNVLTF.

The chain's CDR3 is CASTLQVPTGELFF. The CDR3 DNA follows: TGCGCCAGCACCCTCCAGGTCCCCACCGGGGAGCTGTTTTTT. This chain connects TRBV5-1 to TRBJ2-2; D remains unclear. V lost 6 bases to trimming and J lost 4 bases, with 13 bases between them. CDR1 is SGHRS, CDR2 YFSETQ, per germline. The CDR3 is 14 residues long.

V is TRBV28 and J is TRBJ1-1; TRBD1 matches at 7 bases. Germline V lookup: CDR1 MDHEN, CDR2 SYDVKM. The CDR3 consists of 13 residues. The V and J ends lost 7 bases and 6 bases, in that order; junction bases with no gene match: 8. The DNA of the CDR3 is TGTGCCAGCACGGGACAGAGATTGTCTGAAGCTTTCTTT. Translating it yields CASTGQRLSEAFF.

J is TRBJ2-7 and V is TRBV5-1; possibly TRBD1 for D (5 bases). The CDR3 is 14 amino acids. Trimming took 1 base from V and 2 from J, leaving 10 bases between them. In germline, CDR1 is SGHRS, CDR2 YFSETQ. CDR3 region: CASSLKGAAYEQYF. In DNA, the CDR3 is TGCGCCAGCAGCTTGAAAGGGGCTGCCTACGAGCAGTACTTC.

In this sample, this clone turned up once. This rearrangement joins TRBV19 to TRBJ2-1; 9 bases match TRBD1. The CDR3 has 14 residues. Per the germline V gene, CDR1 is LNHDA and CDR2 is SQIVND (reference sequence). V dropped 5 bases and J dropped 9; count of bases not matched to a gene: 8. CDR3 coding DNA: TGTGCCAGTAGTCTACAGGGGGCGCGCGGTGAGCAGTTCTTC. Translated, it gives CASSLQGARGEQFF.

DNA of the CDR3: TGCGCCAGCAGCTTGGATAACAGGATTGGAAACACCATATATTTT. This gives the protein CASSLDNRIGNTIYF. The V and J genes are TRBV5-1 and TRBJ1-3; tentative D call: TRBD1 (5 bases). CDR3 length: 15 residues. The ends were cut back, 0 bases at V and 3 bases at J, with 10 bases in the middle. CDR1 and CDR2 from the germline V gene are SGHRS and YFSETQ.

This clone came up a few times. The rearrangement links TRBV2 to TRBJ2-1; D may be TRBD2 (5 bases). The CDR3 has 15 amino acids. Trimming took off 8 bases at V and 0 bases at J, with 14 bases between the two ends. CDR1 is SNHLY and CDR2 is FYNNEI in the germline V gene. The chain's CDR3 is CASSGIRGSYNEQFF. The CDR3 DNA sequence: TGTGCCAGCTCGGGGATACGCGGCTCCTACAATGAGCAGTTCTTC.